The present T cell receptor (beta chain) was sequenced within a study of cytomegalovirus exposure and HLA in healthy donors. Whole-study results and caveats: Trimming of TCR beta V- and J-genes showed a link, identified in a later analysis, to a missense DCLRE1C variant.

The PCR used 60 Vbeta and 13 Jbeta primers. Method: immunoSEQ multiplex PCR; TCRdb's copy keeps in-frame clones and lacks some. The sample includes about 99,000 clones. To note about this clone: What it binds is unknown.

The CDR3 is made up of 16 amino acids. The V end lost 1 base, the J end lost 7 bases, and 17 bases lay between the germline ends. Germline V gene data show CDR1 as SGHAT and CDR2 as FQNNGV. Sequenced material: PBMCs. The receptor was derived from a man aged 40-49 years in good health and CMV-seronegative. The gene calls are TRBV11-2 and TRBJ2-1, with D uncertain. CDR3 sequence reads: CASSLVGLGSRNEQFF. CDR3 bases: TGTGCCAGCAGCTTAGTTGGCCTAGGTTCGAGAAATGAGCAGTTCTTC.